This T cell receptor beta chain was sequenced in a study of blood T cell repertoires in COVID-19. The CDR3 sequence is 13 residues long. CDR1 and CDR2 (germline): LNHDA, SQIVND (reference sequence). Trimming at V came to 7 bases and at J to 11 bases, leaving 8 bases not matched to a gene. Only in-frame clones appear in the TCRdb table, and some are missing; sequencing was by immunoSEQ multiplex PCR. The sample lists fewer than 250,000 clones, around 82% seen once, with 4.7% in the top ten. Sequencing was carried out using peripheral blood. This receptor was taken from a woman in her 70s with acute or convalescent COVID-19. J is TRBJ1-4 and V is TRBV19, with 9 bases matching TRBD1. CDR3 region: CASITQGAGKLFF. For the CDR3, the DNA is TGTGCCAGTATTACACAGGGGGCCGGGAAACTGTTTTTT.